This TCR beta chain emerged from a study of blood T cell repertoires in COVID-19. The CDR3 is 15 residues long. Trimming left V 1 base short and J 1 base short, with 11 bases between. Germline V CDR1 and CDR2: SGDLS, YYNGEE. A COVID-19 case had been met by exposed participants during the 2 weeks before study entry. The authors' processing: Amplification of reference gene primers provided the estimated nucleated cell counts. Method: immunoSEQ multiplex PCR; TCRdb's copy keeps in-frame clones and lacks some. That table gives V, J and clone size, and the DNA gave D and trimming. This sample has some 360,000 clones, with about 88% found just once.

Sequenced input: PBMCs or T cells enriched from blood (not recorded which). This sequence joins TRBV9 and TRBJ1-1; no reliable D call. This sequence originates from a woman in her twenties or thirties who had been exposed to COVID-19. CDR3 bases: TGTGCCAGCAGCGTAACTGCCGGGAAGAACACTGAAGCTTTCTTT. Translating it yields CASSVTAGKNTEAFF.